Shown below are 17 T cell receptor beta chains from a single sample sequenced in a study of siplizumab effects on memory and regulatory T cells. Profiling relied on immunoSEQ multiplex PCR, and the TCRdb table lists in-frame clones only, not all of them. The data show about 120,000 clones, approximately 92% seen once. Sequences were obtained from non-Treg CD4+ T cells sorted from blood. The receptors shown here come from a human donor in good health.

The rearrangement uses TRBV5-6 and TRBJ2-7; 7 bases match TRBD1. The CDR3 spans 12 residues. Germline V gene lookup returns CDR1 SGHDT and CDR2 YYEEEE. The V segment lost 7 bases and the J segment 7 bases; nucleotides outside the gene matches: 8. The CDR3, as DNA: TGTGCCAGCGGCTATTCGACAGGGGAGCAGTACTTC. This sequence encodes CASGYSTGEQYF.

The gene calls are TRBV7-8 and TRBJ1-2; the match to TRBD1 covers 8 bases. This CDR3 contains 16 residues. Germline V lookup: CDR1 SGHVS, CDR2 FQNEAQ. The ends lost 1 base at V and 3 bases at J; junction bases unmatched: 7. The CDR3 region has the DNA TGTGCCAGCAGCTTAGGGAATACAGGGGGTGACTATGGCTACACCTTC. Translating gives CASSLGNTGGDYGYTF.

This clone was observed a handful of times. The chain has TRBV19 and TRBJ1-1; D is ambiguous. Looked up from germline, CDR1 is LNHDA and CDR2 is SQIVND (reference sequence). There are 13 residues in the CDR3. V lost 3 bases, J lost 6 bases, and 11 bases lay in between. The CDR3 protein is CASSIPDGPEAFF. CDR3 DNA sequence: TGTGCCAGTAGTATCCCGGACGGCCCTGAAGCTTTCTTT.

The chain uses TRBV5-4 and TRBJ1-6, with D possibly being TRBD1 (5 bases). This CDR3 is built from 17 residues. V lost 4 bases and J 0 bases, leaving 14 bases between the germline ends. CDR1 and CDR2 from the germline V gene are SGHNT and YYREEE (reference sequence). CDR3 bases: TGTGCCAGCAGCACCCAACAGGCCAACTCCTATAATTCACCCCTCCACTTT. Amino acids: CASSTQQANSYNSPLHF.

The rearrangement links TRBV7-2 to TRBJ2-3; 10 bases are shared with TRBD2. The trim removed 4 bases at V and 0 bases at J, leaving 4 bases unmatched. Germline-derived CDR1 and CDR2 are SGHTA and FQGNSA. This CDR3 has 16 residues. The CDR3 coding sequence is TGTGCCAGCAGCTGGGAGCGGGGGGGGAGCACAGATACGCAGTATTTT. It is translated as CASSWERGGSTDTQYF.

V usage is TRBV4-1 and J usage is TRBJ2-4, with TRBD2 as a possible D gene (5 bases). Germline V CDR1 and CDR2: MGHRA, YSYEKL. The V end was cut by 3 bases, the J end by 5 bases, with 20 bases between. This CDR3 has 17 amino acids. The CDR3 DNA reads TGCGCCAGCAGCCAGGGCCGCGCGGGCAGGCGACAAAACATTCAGTACTTC. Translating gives CASSQGRAGRRQNIQYF.

CDR3 nucleotide sequence: TGTGCCAGCAGCCCCTCGGACAATAGCAATCAGCCCCAGCATTTT. This codes for CASSPSDNSNQPQHF. The chain uses TRBV28 and TRBJ1-5, with D maybe TRBD1 (5 bases). In germline, CDR1 is MDHEN, CDR2 SYDVKM. This CDR3 contains 15 residues. Between the trimmed V and J ends, which lost 6 bases and 0 bases, there was a span of 12 bases.

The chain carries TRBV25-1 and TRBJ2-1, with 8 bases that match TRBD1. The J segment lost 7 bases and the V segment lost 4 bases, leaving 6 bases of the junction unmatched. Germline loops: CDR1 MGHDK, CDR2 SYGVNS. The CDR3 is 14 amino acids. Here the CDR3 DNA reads TGTGCCAGCAGTGTTCCCGGGACAGGAAATGAGCAGTTCTTC. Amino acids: CASSVPGTGNEQFF.

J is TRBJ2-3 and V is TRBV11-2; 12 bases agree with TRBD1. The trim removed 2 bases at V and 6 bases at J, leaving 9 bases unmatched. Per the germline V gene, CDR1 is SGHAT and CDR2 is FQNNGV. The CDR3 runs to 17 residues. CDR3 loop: CASSLSSRDRGRDTQYF. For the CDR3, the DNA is TGTGCCAGCAGCTTATCGAGCCGGGACAGGGGGCGGGATACGCAGTATTTT.

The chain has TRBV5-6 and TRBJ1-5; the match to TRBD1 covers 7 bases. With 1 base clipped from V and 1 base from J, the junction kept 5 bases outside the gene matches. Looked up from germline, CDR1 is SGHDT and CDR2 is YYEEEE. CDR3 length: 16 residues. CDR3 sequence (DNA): TGTGCCAGCAGCTTGACAGGGGCGGCGAGCAATCAGCCCCAGCATTTT. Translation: CASSLTGAASNQPQHF.

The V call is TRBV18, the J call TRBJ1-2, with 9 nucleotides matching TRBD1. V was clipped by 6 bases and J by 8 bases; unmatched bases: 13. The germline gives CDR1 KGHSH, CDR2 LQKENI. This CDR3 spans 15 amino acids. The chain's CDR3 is CASSETRTGVGGYTF. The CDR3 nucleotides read TGTGCCAGCTCGGAAACTAGGACAGGGGTAGGCGGCTACACCTTC.

The CDR3 region has the DNA TGTGCCAGCAGCTCCAGTCCGGGGGCCCAAAGAGAGACCCAGTACTTC. Translated, it gives CASSSSPGAQRETQYF. The chain is built from TRBV7-3 and TRBJ2-5; D assignment may be TRBD1 or TRBD2 (6 bases each). Germline V gene lookup returns CDR1 SGHTA and CDR2 FQGTGA. The V gene lost 4 bases and the J gene lost 4 bases, with 19 bases spanning the gap. CDR3 length: 16 residues. The full variable domain, with the rest looked up from reference TRBV7-3 and TRBJ2-5, is GAGVSQTPSNKVTEKGKYVELRCDPISGHTALYWYRQSLGQGPEFLIYFQGTGAADDSGLPNDRFFAVRPEGSVSTLKIQRTERGDSAVYLCASSSSPGAQRETQYFGPGTRLLVL.

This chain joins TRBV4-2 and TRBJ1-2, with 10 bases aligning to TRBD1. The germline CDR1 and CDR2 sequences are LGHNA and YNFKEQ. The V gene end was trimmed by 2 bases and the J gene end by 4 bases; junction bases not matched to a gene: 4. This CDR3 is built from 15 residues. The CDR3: CASSQRDRGSYGYTF. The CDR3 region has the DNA TGTGCCAGCAGCCAACGGGACAGGGGTAGCTATGGCTACACCTTC.

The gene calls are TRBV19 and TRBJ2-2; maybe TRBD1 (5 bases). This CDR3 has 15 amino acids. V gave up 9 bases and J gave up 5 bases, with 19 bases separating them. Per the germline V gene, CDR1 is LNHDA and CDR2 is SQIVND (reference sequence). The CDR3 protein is CASLPGHRFTGELFF. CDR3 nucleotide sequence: TGTGCCAGCCTACCAGGGCATCGGTTTACCGGGGAGCTGTTTTTT.

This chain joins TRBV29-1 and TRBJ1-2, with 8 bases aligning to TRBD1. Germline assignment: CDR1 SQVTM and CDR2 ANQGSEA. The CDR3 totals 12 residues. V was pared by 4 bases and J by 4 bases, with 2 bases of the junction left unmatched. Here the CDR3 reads CSVGGQAYGYTF. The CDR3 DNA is TGCAGCGTTGGGGGACAGGCCTATGGCTACACCTTC. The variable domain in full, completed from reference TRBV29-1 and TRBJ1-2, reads SAVISQKPSRDICQRGTSLTIQCQVDSQVTMMFWYRQQPGQSLTLIATANQGSEATYESGFVIDKFPISRPNLTFSTLTVSNMSPEDSSIYLCSVGGQAYGYTFGSGTRLTVV.

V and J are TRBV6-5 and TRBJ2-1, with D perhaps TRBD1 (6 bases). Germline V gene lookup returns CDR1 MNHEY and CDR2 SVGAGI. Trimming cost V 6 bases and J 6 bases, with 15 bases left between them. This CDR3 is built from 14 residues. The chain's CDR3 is CASSRAAGANEQFF. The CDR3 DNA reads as TGTGCCAGCAGCCGGGCGGCAGGGGCCAATGAGCAGTTCTTC.

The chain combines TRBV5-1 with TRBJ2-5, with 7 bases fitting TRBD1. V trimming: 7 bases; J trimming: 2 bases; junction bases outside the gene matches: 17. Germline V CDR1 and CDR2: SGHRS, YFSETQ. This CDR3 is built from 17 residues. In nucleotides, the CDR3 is TGCGCCAGCTCGCCGGGACAGACTCTTAAGAGGCAAGAGACCCAGTACTTC. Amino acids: CASSPGQTLKRQETQYF.